This is a list of T cell receptor beta chains from one sample in a study of T cells in Graves' hyperthyroidism and ophthalmopathy. Each CDR3 protein is one row after TCRdb ran MiXCR on the multiplex PCR reads. The sample has 500,000 to 550,000 distinct CDR3 sequences, 15% to 20% seen once. Sequenced input: blood. Source of these receptors: a man in his forties or fifties with Graves' ophthalmopathy. The CDR3 runs from the conserved cysteine through the conserved F or W. A D gene is named only where the DNA matches it firmly. The size entry is marked missing in some rows and otherwise reads once, few, many or a size class.

>TRBJ2-7|-|many|TRBV30
TGTGCCTGGAGTGCCCTTAGCGTTAGAGGGGACGAGCAGTACTTC
CAWSALSVRGDEQYF
>TRBJ1-2|-|many|TRBV20-1
TGCAGTGCTAGTTTCCGTCTTGGGGGCTACACCTTC
CSASFRLGGYTF
>TRBJ2-2|-|many|TRBV7-6
TGTGCCAGCAGCTTAGAGGAAGGGCAAGGGCCGAACACCGGGGAGCTGTTTTTT
CASSLEEGQGPNTGELFF
>TRBJ2-7|TRBD2|-|TRBV20-1
TGCAGTGCTAGAGCCCCCCTCCGGGACTACTCCTACGAGCAGTACTTC
CSARAPLRDYSYEQYF
>TRBJ2-2|-|few|TRBV27
TGTGCCAGCAGTTTACGGGGGGCGCGGGGCACCGGGGAGCTGTTTTTT
CASSLRGARGTGELFF
>TRBJ2-7|-|many|TRBV20-1
TGCAGTGCTATGCCCGCAGGAGGGAAGTTATACGAGCAGTACTTC
CSAMPAGGKLYEQYF
>TRBJ2-1|TRBD1|many|TRBV29-1
TGCAGCGTTGAAGAGACAGGGTCTGGCAATGAGCAGTTCTTC
CSVEETGSGNEQFF
>TRBJ1-3|-|-|TRBV30
TGTGCCTGGAGCCTGGGGACACTAGGAAACACCATATATTTT
CAWSLGTLGNTIYF
>TRBJ2-2|-|-|TRBV2
TGTGCCAGCAGTCAACAGGGAGGCACCGGGGAGCTGTTTTTT
CASSQQGGTGELFF
>TRBJ2-2|-|many|TRBV20-1
TGCAGTGCTAGAGACGGGACCAACACCGGGGAGCTGTTTTTT
CSARDGTNTGELFF
>TRBJ1-6|TRBD1|many|TRBV3-1
TGTGCCAGCAGCCACCAGACAGGGACTAATTCACCCCTCCACTTT
CASSHQTGTNSPLHF
>TRBJ2-7|-|-|TRBV7-9
TGTGCCAGCAGCTTAGAGACCCTCGGGGAGCAGTACTTC
CASSLETLGEQYF
>TRBJ2-1|TRBD2|many|TRBV3-1
TGTGCCAGCAGCCTGGGCGGGAGGGCCTACAATGAGCAGTTCTTC
CASSLGGRAYNEQFF
>TRBJ2-7|-|many|TRBV5-1
TGCGCCAGCAGCTTGGAGGACAGAGACTACGAGCAGTACTTC
CASSLEDRDYEQYF
>TRBJ2-1|-|many|TRBV11-2
TGTGCCAGCACGAGGGGGGGTAATGAGCAGTTCTTC
CASTRGGNEQFF
>TRBJ1-5|-|many|TRBV9
TGTGCCAGCAGCGTAGACGCAGGGGCCAATCAGCCCCAGCATTTT
CASSVDAGANQPQHF
>TRBJ1-1|TRBD1|-|TRBV5-1
TGCGCCAGCCGGAGGACAGGGCCGAACACTGAAGCTTTCTTT
CASRRTGPNTEAFF
>TRBJ2-1|-|many|TRBV20-1
TGCAGTGCTAGAGGACTGGGATACAATGAGCAGTTCTTC
CSARGLGYNEQFF
>TRBJ2-5|-|-|TRBV28
TGTGCCAGCAGTTTGGAGGTGGGGACCCAGTACTTC
CASSLEVGTQYF
>TRBJ2-5|TRBD2|many|TRBV20-1
TGCAGTGCCACCAGGGCTAGCGGCCAAGAGACCCAGTACTTC
CSATRASGQETQYF
>TRBJ2-3|TRBD2|-|TRBV2
TGTGCCAGCAGTGCTAGCGGGAGGCCCCACTTCACAGATACGCAGTATTTT
CASSASGRPHFTDTQYF
>TRBJ1-5|-|many|TRBV3-1
TGTGCCAGCAGCCAAGAAGGGAGGGGAGGGAGCAATCAGCCCCAGCATTTT
CASSQEGRGGSNQPQHF
>TRBJ1-1|TRBD1|many|TRBV7-9
TGTGCCAGCAGCTTCCACAGGGGGCGGGCGGTGGCTTTCTTT
CASSFHRGRAVAFF
>TRBJ1-1|-|-|TRBV10-3
TGTGCCATCAAAGGAGAGGGATTGAACACTGAAGCTTTCTTT
CAIKGEGLNTEAFF
>TRBJ2-3|-|few|TRBV20-1
TGCAGTGCTCACTGGGCTAGCGAACGCACAGATACGCAGTATTTT
CSAHWASERTDTQYF
>TRBJ2-2|-|-|TRBV7-8
TGTGCCAGCAGCTTGGCCAAGGGGGGGCCCGGCACCGGGGAGCTGTTTTTT
CASSLAKGGPGTGELFF
>TRBJ2-1|TRBD2|-|TRBV6-2/TRBV6-3
TGTGCCAGCACGGGTAGCGGGCTTTCCTACAATGAGCAGTTCTTC
CASTGSGLSYNEQFF
>TRBJ2-5|TRBD2|few|TRBV20-1
TGCAGTGCTCGATACAGCGGGAGCGGGGGTAGGGAGACCCAGTACTTC
CSARYSGSGGRETQYF
>TRBJ2-7|TRBD1|many|TRBV2
TGTGCCAGCAGCGACCTGACAGGGACAGTCGAGCAGTACTTC
CASSDLTGTVEQYF
>TRBJ2-1|TRBD1|few|TRBV5-1
TGCGCCAGCACCCCGGGACAGGGGGGAGGATACAATGAGCAGTTCTTC
CASTPGQGGGYNEQFF
>TRBJ2-2|TRBD2|few|TRBV5-4
TGTGCCAGCAGCTTGGCCGCGGGAGGGCCTACCGGGGAGCTGTTTTTT
CASSLAAGGPTGELFF
>TRBJ1-2|-|few|TRBV2
TGTGCCAGCATTTCACGGATCTTGTCAGGGAGTCAAAACTATGGCTACACCTTC
CASISRILSGSQNYGYTF
>TRBJ2-3|-|many|TRBV11-2
TGTGCCAGCAGCTTAGCTCAGAGGGTTTGGGCAGATACGCAGTATTTT
CASSLAQRVWADTQYF
>TRBJ1-2|-|many|TRBV7-2
TGTGCCAGCAGCTTAGTTGGTGGCAACTATGGCTACACCTTC
CASSLVGGNYGYTF
>TRBJ2-3|-|many|TRBV28
TGTGCCAGCAGTTTTTACCCGGCGAGGTGGGCAGATACGCAGTATTTT
CASSFYPARWADTQYF
>TRBJ1-1|-|few|TRBV7-9
TGTGCCAACGGGGATATGAACACTGAAGCTTTCTTT
CANGDMNTEAFF